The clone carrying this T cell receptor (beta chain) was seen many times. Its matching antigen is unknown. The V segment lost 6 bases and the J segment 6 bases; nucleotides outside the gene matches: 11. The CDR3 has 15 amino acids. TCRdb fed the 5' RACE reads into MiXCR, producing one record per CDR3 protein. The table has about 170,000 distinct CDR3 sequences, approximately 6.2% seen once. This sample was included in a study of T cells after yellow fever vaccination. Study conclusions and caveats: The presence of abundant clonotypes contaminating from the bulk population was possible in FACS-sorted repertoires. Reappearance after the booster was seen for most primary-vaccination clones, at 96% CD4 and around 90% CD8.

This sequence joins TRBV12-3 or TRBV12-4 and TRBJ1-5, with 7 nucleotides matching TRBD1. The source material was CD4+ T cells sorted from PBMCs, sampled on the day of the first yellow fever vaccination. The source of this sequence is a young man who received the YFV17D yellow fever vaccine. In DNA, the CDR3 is TGTGCCAGCAGCGAGACAGGGAAGGCTTTTCAGCCCCAGCATTTT. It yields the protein CASSETGKAFQPQHF.